This T cell receptor (beta chain) was captured in a study of cytomegalovirus exposure and HLA in healthy donors. PCR involved 60 Vbeta and 13 Jbeta primers. Original processing methods: Approximately 86 million unique TCR beta chains, 9 million to 14 million shared, were counted in a later analysis. Method: immunoSEQ multiplex PCR; TCRdb's copy keeps in-frame clones and lacks some. Clonal size and the V and J genes are those of that table, whereas D and trimming came from the DNA. The sample yields about 180,000 clones, 75% to 85% seen once. Trimming shortened V by 0 bases and J by 5 bases, and 7 bases separated the two germline ends. From germline, CDR1 is SGHDT and CDR2 YYEEEE. The CDR3 consists of 13 residues.

Input material: PBMCs. The source of this sequence is a woman aged 60 to 75 in good health and CMV-seropositive. The chain couples TRBV5-6 to TRBJ2-3, with a tentative D call TRBD2 (5 bases). The CDR3 here is CASSLAGKDTQYF. Here the CDR3 DNA reads TGTGCCAGCAGCTTGGCGGGGAAAGATACGCAGTATTTT.